The rows below give T cell receptor beta chains drawn from one sample of a study of PD-1 blockade in classical Hodgkin lymphoma. Some clones are missing from TCRdb's copy, which holds only in-frame ones; the method was immunoSEQ multiplex PCR. The repertoire includes over 50,000 clones, 81% of them detected once, and roughly 15% sits in the top ten. This specimen consisted of peripheral blood mononuclear cells (PBMCs), obtained at baseline. The source of these receptors is a human donor with classical Hodgkin lymphoma. The CDR3 runs from the conserved cysteine through the conserved F or W. The order of the fields is V gene, J gene, D gene, clone size, CDR3 DNA, CDR3 protein. D genes are given only for firm matches. Some rows have no size entry. The others give once, few or many, or a class for an expanded clone.

V gene: TRBV7-7
J gene: TRBJ2-1
D gene: TRBD1
clone size: few
CDR3 DNA: TGTGCCGTGAGGGGGCCAGGGATGTACAATGAGCAGTTCTTC
CDR3 protein: CAVRGPGMYNEQFF

V gene: TRBV5-6
J gene: TRBJ2-1
D gene: TRBD2
clone size: .
CDR3 DNA: TGTGCCAGCAGATTCATAGCGGGAGATTGGGACAATGAGCAGTTCTTC
CDR3 protein: CASRFIAGDWDNEQFF

V gene: TRBV2
J gene: TRBJ1-1
D gene: .
clone size: few
CDR3 DNA: TGTGCCAGCAGTGAACCGGTGGGCACTGAAGCTTTCTTT
CDR3 protein: CASSEPVGTEAFF

V gene: TRBV7-6
J gene: TRBJ2-2
D gene: .
clone size: .
CDR3 DNA: TGTGCCAGCAGCACCGGGTTAGGGGCCGGGGAGCTGTTTTTT
CDR3 protein: CASSTGLGAGELFF

V gene: TRBV10-2
J gene: TRBJ1-1
D gene: .
clone size: .
CDR3 DNA: TGCGCCAGCAGGGCCCCCGGGGGGTACACTGAAGCTTTCTTT
CDR3 protein: CASRAPGGYTEAFF

V gene: TRBV19
J gene: TRBJ2-3
D gene: .
clone size: .
CDR3 DNA: TGTGCCAGTAGTATAGCACTCACAGATACGCAGTATTTT
CDR3 protein: CASSIALTDTQYF

V gene: TRBV5-1
J gene: TRBJ2-2
D gene: TRBD2
clone size: .
CDR3 DNA: TGCGCCAGCAGCTTGATGGGCGGGAGTGTCGGGGAGCTGTTTTTT
CDR3 protein: CASSLMGGSVGELFF

V gene: TRBV9
J gene: TRBJ2-1
D gene: TRBD2
clone size: once
CDR3 DNA: TGTGCCAGCAGCGTAGTCGCGGGAGGGCCAAATGAGCAGTTCTTC
CDR3 protein: CASSVVAGGPNEQFF

V gene: TRBV30
J gene: TRBJ1-2
D gene: .
clone size: .
CDR3 DNA: TGTGCCTGGAGTGTACTAGGGGACCCCTATGGCTACACCTTC
CDR3 protein: CAWSVLGDPYGYTF

V gene: TRBV29-1
J gene: TRBJ1-2
D gene: TRBD1
clone size: .
CDR3 DNA: TGCAGCGTTGACACAGGGGGCTCTGGCTACACCTTC
CDR3 protein: CSVDTGGSGYTF

V gene: TRBV19
J gene: TRBJ2-1
D gene: TRBD2
clone size: .
CDR3 DNA: TGTGCCAGTACCAGGACTAGCGGGAGGGCTTCATACTACAATGAGCAGTTCTTC
CDR3 protein: CASTRTSGRASYYNEQFF

V gene: TRBV5-1
J gene: TRBJ1-2
D gene: TRBD1
clone size: .
CDR3 DNA: TGCGCCAGCAGCCCTCCCGGGACAGGGCCTCACTATGGCTACACCTTC
CDR3 protein: CASSPPGTGPHYGYTF

V gene: TRBV5-6
J gene: TRBJ1-4
D gene: TRBD1
clone size: .
CDR3 DNA: TGTGCCAGCAGTACGGACAGGGGGTCATGGAAGAATGAAAAACTGTTTTTT
CDR3 protein: CASSTDRGSWKNEKLFF

V gene: TRBV2
J gene: TRBJ2-5
D gene: TRBD2
clone size: few
CDR3 DNA: TGTGCCAGCGATGACAGGGCCCAGGGTAGCGGGAGTGAGACCCAGTACTTC
CDR3 protein: CASDDRAQGSGSETQYF

V gene: TRBV7-2
J gene: TRBJ2-2
D gene: .
clone size: .
CDR3 DNA: TGTGCCAGCAGCTTAGTGACTTATGGCACCGGGGAGCTGTTTTTT
CDR3 protein: CASSLVTYGTGELFF

V gene: TRBV18
J gene: TRBJ1-2
D gene: .
clone size: once
CDR3 DNA: TGTGCCAGCTCACCAGGGGATAACTATGGCTACACCTTC
CDR3 protein: CASSPGDNYGYTF

V gene: TRBV5-1
J gene: TRBJ2-3
D gene: .
clone size: .
CDR3 DNA: TGCGCCAGCAGATGGGGTTCAACAGATACGCAGTATTTT
CDR3 protein: CASRWGSTDTQYF

V gene: TRBV9
J gene: TRBJ2-3
D gene: .
clone size: .
CDR3 DNA: TGTGCCAGCAGCGTCGGAGGGACGACAGATACGCAGTATTTT
CDR3 protein: CASSVGGTTDTQYF

V gene: TRBV10-3
J gene: TRBJ2-7
D gene: .
clone size: .
CDR3 DNA: TGTGCCATCAGTGAGACCCAAAAGACCTACGAGCAGTACTTC
CDR3 protein: CAISETQKTYEQYF

V gene: TRBV6-5
J gene: TRBJ2-7
D gene: TRBD2
clone size: .
CDR3 DNA: TGTGCCAGCAGTCGGTACGGGGGGGACTACGAGCAGTACTTC
CDR3 protein: CASSRYGGDYEQYF

V gene: TRBV7-8
J gene: TRBJ2-3
D gene: TRBD2
clone size: .
CDR3 DNA: TGTGCCAGCAGCTTAGCCCTGACTAGCGGGGCCTACACAGATACGCAGTATTTT
CDR3 protein: CASSLALTSGAYTDTQYF

V gene: TRBV11-3
J gene: TRBJ1-2
D gene: TRBD1
clone size: few
CDR3 DNA: TGTGCCAGCACCCTAGGGACAGCCTACAACTCTGGCTACACCTTC
CDR3 protein: CASTLGTAYNSGYTF

V gene: TRBV27
J gene: TRBJ2-1
D gene: .
clone size: .
CDR3 DNA: TGTGCCAGCAGTGTCCAGACCGAGTACAATGAGCAGTTCTTC
CDR3 protein: CASSVQTEYNEQFF

V gene: TRBV18
J gene: TRBJ2-5
D gene: .
clone size: .
CDR3 DNA: TGTGCCAGCTCACCTGGCTTGGGAACCAAAGAGACCCAGTACTTC
CDR3 protein: CASSPGLGTKETQYF

V gene: TRBV7-8
J gene: TRBJ2-3
D gene: .
clone size: .
CDR3 DNA: TGTGCCAGCAAGTGGGCGGGGCTTAGCACAGATACGCAGTATTTT
CDR3 protein: CASKWAGLSTDTQYF

V gene: TRBV30
J gene: TRBJ2-3
D gene: .
clone size: .
CDR3 DNA: TGTGCTAGAAGTGGGGGCTTCACAGATACGCAGTATTTT
CDR3 protein: CARSGGFTDTQYF

V gene: TRBV27
J gene: TRBJ1-5
D gene: .
clone size: medium-sized
CDR3 DNA: TGTGCCAGCAGTTTTCAGGGTCAGCCCCAGCATTTT
CDR3 protein: CASSFQGQPQHF

V gene: TRBV18
J gene: TRBJ2-2
D gene: TRBD1
clone size: once
CDR3 DNA: TGTGCCAGCTCACCAGGGACAGGGCGATTCACCGGGGAGCTGTTTTTT
CDR3 protein: CASSPGTGRFTGELFF

V gene: TRBV11-2
J gene: TRBJ2-1
D gene: .
clone size: once
CDR3 DNA: TGTGCCAGCAGCTTAGGGGGGCAGGGTAACAATGAGCAGTTCTTC
CDR3 protein: CASSLGGQGNNEQFF

V gene: TRBV4-1
J gene: TRBJ2-5
D gene: .
clone size: few
CDR3 DNA: TGCGCCAGCAGCCAAGATCAGGGGGGGGGTCCTGGGTACCAAGAGACCCAGTACTTC
CDR3 protein: CASSQDQGGGPGYQETQYF

V gene: TRBV18
J gene: TRBJ1-2
D gene: TRBD1
clone size: .
CDR3 DNA: TGTGCCAGCTCACCATATTCCGGGACAGAGAACTCCTATGGCTACACCTTC
CDR3 protein: CASSPYSGTENSYGYTF

V gene: TRBV30
J gene: TRBJ1-2
D gene: .
clone size: .
CDR3 DNA: TGTGCCTGGAGTCCCGATTTTAACCTAAACTATGGCTACACCTTC
CDR3 protein: CAWSPDFNLNYGYTF

V gene: TRBV6-1
J gene: TRBJ1-2
D gene: .
clone size: .
CDR3 DNA: TGTGCCAGCACACCTACAGATTCCTATGGCTACACCTTC
CDR3 protein: CASTPTDSYGYTF

V gene: TRBV18
J gene: TRBJ2-7
D gene: TRBD1
clone size: .
CDR3 DNA: TGTGCCAGCTCACCAGTTTTGGACAGGGTTGGGACTGGGACCTACGAGCAGTACTTC
CDR3 protein: CASSPVLDRVGTGTYEQYF

V gene: TRBV5-4
J gene: TRBJ2-5
D gene: TRBD1
clone size: .
CDR3 DNA: TGTGCCAGCAGCTTGGGAAGGACAGGGGGGTTTGAAGAGACCCAGTACTTC
CDR3 protein: CASSLGRTGGFEETQYF

V gene: TRBV27
J gene: TRBJ1-5
D gene: TRBD1
clone size: .
CDR3 DNA: TGTGCCAGCAGTCTCCTCGGACAGGCCGAAGGACAGCCCCAGCATTTT
CDR3 protein: CASSLLGQAEGQPQHF

V gene: TRBV10-3
J gene: TRBJ1-4
D gene: TRBD1
clone size: .
CDR3 DNA: TGTGCCATCAGTCCTAGGGGACAGGGGGATGAAAAACTGTTTTTT
CDR3 protein: CAISPRGQGDEKLFF